This T cell receptor (beta chain) appears in the sequencing data of a study of sequential checkpoint blockade in melanoma. Germline V gene data show CDR1 as MNHEY and CDR2 as SMNVEV (reference sequence). V was clipped by 7 bases and J by 4 bases, with 17 bases between them. This CDR3 is 14 amino acids long. Generated by immunoSEQ multiplex PCR, the TCRdb table keeps only in-frame clones and is missing some. The sample records 17,000 or so clones, 73% being singletons. Treatment reported: randomized to nivolumab then ipilimumab (arm A) or the reverse (arm B). V usage is TRBV27 and J usage is TRBJ2-7, with TRBD1 as a possible D gene (7 bases). The specimen was CD8+ T cells sorted from blood (inferred from file names), collected from a patient given nivolumab and ipilimumab in sequence. The TCR sequence derives from a human donor with melanoma. CDR3 sequence: CASMRDSLAYEQYF. As DNA, the CDR3 is TGTGCCAGCATGCGGGACAGTTTAGCTTACGAGCAGTACTTC.